One and the same sample provided the 4 T cell receptor beta chains below, sequenced in a study of vaccination and CD4 T cells after COVID-19. The treatment was: approximately nine-day PBMC culture with coronavirus spike peptide pools or control peptides (ViraFEST assay). The Oncomine TCR Beta short-read assay sequenced DNA from cultured CD4+ T cells. Each CDR3 protein gets one entry after TCRdb re-called the PCR reads with MiXCR. The sample includes approximately 16,000 distinct CDR3 sequences, around 74% of them seen just once. Their antigens are not known. The sequenced sample consisted of CD4+ T cells from blood, cultured in vitro. The source of these receptors is a human donor who had recovered from COVID-19.

CDR3 nucleotide sequence: TGCAGTGCTAGAGAGGTAGTATCTAGTTGGCGAATGAACACTGAAGCTTTCTTT. It is translated as CSAREVVSSWRMNTEAFF. The chain is built from TRBV20-1 and TRBJ1-1; D is unclear. The CDR3 covers 18 residues. Germline CDR1 reads DFQATT; CDR2 reads SNEGSKA (reference sequence). Trimming removed 0 bases from V and 0 bases from J, with 20 bases in between.

J is TRBJ1-5 and V is TRBV7-2; D gene ambiguous. Per the germline V gene, CDR1 is SGHTA and CDR2 is FQGNSA. Trimming cost V 2 bases and J 0 bases, with 14 bases left between them. CDR3 length equals 17 residues. The CDR3 DNA reads TGTGCCAGCAGCTTAAGGGCCTCACAACTTAGCAATCAGCCCCAGCATTTT. Protein: CASSLRASQLSNQPQHF.

This chain uses TRBV27 with TRBJ1-2; D not certain. Germline V gene sequence: CDR1 MNHEY, CDR2 SMNVEV (reference sequence). The CDR3 covers 14 residues. V shed 3 bases and J shed 4 bases, with 12 bases lying between them. This chain's CDR3 is CASSLHGNTYGYTF. CDR3 DNA sequence: TGTGCCAGCAGTTTGCATGGTAATACCTATGGCTACACCTTC.

The CDR3 nucleotides are TGTGCCAGCAGTTATTCCCTCCCAATCCCGACTGAGGGACCCCAGCATTTT. This translates into CASSYSLPIPTEGPQHF. The chain links TRBV6-2 or TRBV6-3 to TRBJ1-5; D gene unclear. Germline V CDR1 and CDR2: MNHEY, SVGEGT. The CDR3 contains 17 residues. Trimming left V 3 bases short and J 10 bases short, with 25 bases between.